This TCR beta chain was identified during a study of CXCR3-negative and CXCR3-positive naive CD8 T cells. Overall study results and limits: Naive CXCR3-positive and CXCR3-negative cells shared TRBV-TRBJ usage; memory cells diverged. Each naive subset displayed comparably high diversity, whereas memory CD8+ cells displayed much lower diversity. Hydrophobicity of TRB CDR3s was greater in CXCR3-positive naive cells than in CXCR3-negative naive cells.

To note about this clonotype: Its cognate antigen is unknown.

Each TRB cDNA library was prepared by 5' RACE (with UMI labels). TCRdb reprocessed the 5' RACE reads and reports one entry per CDR3 protein, with no DNA. The listing contains some 150,000 distinct CDR3 sequences. The CDR3 length is 14 residues. The germline V gene has CDR1 MNHNY and CDR2 SVGAGI (reference sequence). Naive CD8+ T cells displayed a CD45RO-CCR7+CD27+CD95- phenotype. Sequenced material: naive CXCR3+ CD8+ T cells from blood. The subset denotes: CD45RO-CCR7+CD27+CD95- naive CD8+ T cells expressing CXCR3 (TNR3+). This clonotype originated in a human donor in good health. Some clones in this sample may be carry-over from other donors' samples. The rearrangement uses TRBV6-6 and TRBJ1-1. The CDR3: CASSYWAGDTEAFF.